Only a few counts were recorded for the clone carrying this T cell receptor beta chain. They built TCR cDNA with 5'RACE template switching, a step that put in a universal primer site and UMIs. One entry per CDR3 protein results from TCRdb running MiXCR on the 5' RACE reads. The sample has approximately 96,000 distinct CDR3 sequences; more than 7.5% are singletons. The junction had 11 bases not matched to a gene; V was cut back by 6 bases and J by 9 bases. This CDR3 spans 15 amino acids. This entry belongs to a study of T cells after yellow fever vaccination. Findings and caveats of the study: It was the secondary response that reached its peak faster, day 5 versus 15, but it was weaker. Only a small proportion of the clonotypes turned up in both the CD4 and the CD8 compartments, likely arising from convergent recombination.

The sequence was obtained from a man aged 18 to 29 who received the YFV17D yellow fever vaccine. Material: CD8+ T cells not binding an NS4B(214-222) dextramer, sorted from PBMCs, obtained less than 18 days after the first yellow fever vaccination. V and J are TRBV12-3 or TRBV12-4 and TRBJ2-2; TRBD1 agrees at 9 bases. The CDR3 here is CASSHTDRGFWELFF. In DNA form, the CDR3 reads TGTGCCAGCAGCCACACGGACAGGGGCTTTTGGGAGCTGTTTTTT.